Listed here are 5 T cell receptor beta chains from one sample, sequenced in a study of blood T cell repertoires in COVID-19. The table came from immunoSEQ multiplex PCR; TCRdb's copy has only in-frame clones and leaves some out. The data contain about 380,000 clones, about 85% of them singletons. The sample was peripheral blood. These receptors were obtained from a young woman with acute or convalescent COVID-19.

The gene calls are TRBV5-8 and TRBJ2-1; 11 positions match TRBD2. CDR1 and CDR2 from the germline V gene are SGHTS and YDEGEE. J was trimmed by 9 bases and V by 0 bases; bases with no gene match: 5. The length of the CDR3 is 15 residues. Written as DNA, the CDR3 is TGTGCCAGCAGCTTGGCACTAGCGGGAGTGCGTGAGCAGTTCTTC. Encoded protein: CASSLALAGVREQFF.

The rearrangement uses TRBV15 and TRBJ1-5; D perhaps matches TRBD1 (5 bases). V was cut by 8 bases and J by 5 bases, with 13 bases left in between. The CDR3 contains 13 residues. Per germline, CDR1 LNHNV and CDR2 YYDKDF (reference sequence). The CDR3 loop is CATLGQMDQPQHF. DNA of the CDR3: TGTGCCACCCTTGGACAAATGGATCAGCCCCAGCATTTT.

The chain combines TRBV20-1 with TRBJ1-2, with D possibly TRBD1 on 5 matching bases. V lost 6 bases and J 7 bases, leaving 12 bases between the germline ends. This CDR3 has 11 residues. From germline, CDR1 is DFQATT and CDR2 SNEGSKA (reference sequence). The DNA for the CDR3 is TGCAGTGCCGGGGGATGGCCTGGCTACACCTTC. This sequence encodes CSAGGWPGYTF.

CDR3 sequence reads: CASRTYGGDTQYF. The CDR3 DNA reads as TGTGCCAGCAGAACTTATGGAGGAGATACGCAGTATTTT. This chain uses TRBV6-6 with TRBJ2-3; D is perhaps TRBD2 (5 bases). This CDR3 is 13 amino acids long. V lost 6 bases to trimming and J lost 5 bases, with 12 bases between them. Germline V gives CDR1 MNHNY, CDR2 SVGAGI (reference sequence).

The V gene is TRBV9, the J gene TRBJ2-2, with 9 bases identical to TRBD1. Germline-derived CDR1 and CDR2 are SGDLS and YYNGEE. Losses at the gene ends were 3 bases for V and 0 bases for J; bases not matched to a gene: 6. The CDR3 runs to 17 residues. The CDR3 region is CASSGNRQGANTGELFF. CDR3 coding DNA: TGTGCCAGCAGCGGAAACAGACAGGGGGCGAACACCGGGGAGCTGTTTTTT.